The 9 T cell receptor delta chains given below trace back to one sample, sequenced in a study of gamma-delta T cells after stem cell transplantation. TCRdb reanalysed the RT-PCR reads with CATT. The sample consists of about 1,100 delta-chain clones, under 15% of them appearing once. The sample taken for sequencing was gamma-delta T cells. These receptors all come from a human donor. It is not recorded whose cells these are; they may come from a transplant donor.

This clone is medium-sized within its sample. V and J are TRDV1 and TRDJ1; D may be TRDD2 (6 bases). This CDR3 spans 20 amino acids. Germline CDR1 and CDR2: TSWWSYY and QGS. The V end was cut by 3 bases, the J end by 3 bases, with 29 bases between. Here the CDR3 reads CALGDTVLGAASYPSDKLIF. CDR3 nucleotide sequence: TGTGCTCTTGGGGATACCGTCCTAGGGGCTGCCTCCTACCCCTCCGATAAACTCATCTTT.

By share, this clone ranks as medium-sized. J is TRDJ1 and V is TRAV38-2/DV8, with D possibly TRDD3 on 5 matching bases. The length of the CDR3 is 20 residues. Germline CDR1 reads TSESDYY; CDR2 reads QEAYKQQN. Trimming pared 0 bases from V and 0 bases from J, leaving 24 bases between. CDR3 coding DNA: TGTGCTTATAGGAGCGGAGCCCCTCAGGGGGCCTCATCGTACACCGATAAACTCATCTTT. It codes for CAYRSGAPQGASSYTDKLIF.

This clone is categorized as medium-sized. The rearrangement joins TRDV1 to TRDJ4; 11 nucleotides align to TRDD3. From germline, CDR1 is TSWWSYY and CDR2 QGS. J gave up 3 bases and V 0 bases, and 15 bases lay outside the gene matches. The CDR3 consists of 19 residues. The CDR3 sequence is CALGELFFPTLGDTGPLIF. The CDR3 DNA is TGTGCTCTTGGGGAACTATTTTTTCCTACCCTGGGGGATACTGGACCCCTGATCTTT.

This clone ranks as medium-sized. In DNA form, the CDR3 reads TGTGCCTGTGACAACTTACTGGGGGATACGACCAAACGGGATAAACTCATCTTT. Protein sequence: CACDNLLGDTTKRDKLIF. V gene TRDV2 combines with J gene TRDJ1; TRDD3 aligns across 13 bases. After removal of 2 bases from V and 5 bases from J, the junction contained 13 bases not matched to a gene. CDR1 is GEAIGNYY and CDR2 is EKD in the germline V gene. The CDR3 has 18 residues.

For this clone: A much larger clone differs by one base, so this may be a read error. V usage is TRDV2 and J usage is TRDJ1; TRDD3 agrees at 8 bases. This CDR3 region has 24 residues. V trimming: 3 bases; J trimming: 0 bases; junction bases outside the gene matches: 32. Germline V gene sequence: CDR1 GEAIGNYY, CDR2 EKD. CDR3 DNA: TGTGCCTGTGACGCCGTATCCCCACTTCGTACTGGGGGCCCGCGTGCGTCCCACACCGATAAACTCATCTTT. Its translation: CACDAVSPLRTGGPRASHTDKLIF.

This clone was seen only a few times. A far larger clone is off by one base, so a read error is likely. The CDR3 spells CALGERHTTGGCPDTDKLIF. Written as DNA, the CDR3 is TGTGCTCTTGGGGAAAGGCATACGACTGGGGGATGCCCCGACACCGATAAACTCATCTTT. This rearrangement joins TRDV1 to TRDJ1; TRDD3 matches 10 bases. Unmatched junction bases numbered 15, after V lost 2 bases and J lost 0 bases. The CDR3 contains 20 residues. CDR1 is TSWWSYY and CDR2 is QGS in the germline V gene.

For this clone: A read error likely explains this, since a far larger clone differs by one base. The same CDR3 is also encoded by other DNA sequences in this sample. The V call is TRDV3, the J call TRDJ1; 7 bases fit TRDD3. The germline CDR1 and CDR2 sequences are TVYSNPD and GDNSRS (reference sequence). J gave up 0 bases and V 4 bases, and 32 bases lay outside the gene matches. CDR3 length equals 22 residues. The CDR3 protein is CASGLDPSTGGYDWTDTDKLIF. The CDR3, as DNA: TGTGCCTCGGGGCTTGACCCTAGTACTGGAGGATACGATTGGACGGACACCGATAAACTCATCTTT.

In the case of this clone: It differs at one base from a far larger clone, so likely a read error. The chain is built from TRDV2 and TRDJ1, with 10 bases matching TRDD3. Germline loops: CDR1 GEAIGNYY, CDR2 EKD. The junction had 14 bases not matched to a gene; V was cut back by 0 bases and J by 2 bases. This CDR3 contains 19 residues. The chain's CDR3 is CACDTITGGLGDGTDKLIF. The CDR3, as DNA: TGTGCCTGTGACACCATAACCGGAGGACTGGGGGATGGAACCGATAAACTCATCTTT.

This clone is classed as medium-sized. The J gene is TRDJ1, the V gene TRDV2; 7 positions agree with TRDD3. This CDR3 has 19 residues. V lost 0 bases and J lost 0; bases outside the gene matches: 15. Germline values: CDR1 GEAIGNYY, CDR2 EKD. The CDR3 sequence is CACDTVGQGYTGYTDKLIF. The CDR3, as DNA: TGTGCCTGTGACACCGTGGGTCAGGGATACACAGGGTACACCGATAAACTCATCTTT.